This T cell receptor beta chain was sequenced in a study of blood T cell repertoires in COVID-19. The overall study: The United States, Italy and Spain were the sources of the acute and convalescent COVID-19 samples.

CDR3 size: 15 residues. Between the trimmed V and J ends, which lost 1 base and 2 bases, there was a span of 10 bases. The germline gives CDR1 LGHNA, CDR2 YSLEER. Authors' analysis steps: Estimates of nucleated cell counts were drawn from the amplification of reference gene primers. Clones were read by immunoSEQ multiplex PCR, and TCRdb kept only the in-frame ones, dropping some. D and trimming were read from the DNA, whereas the V and J calls and clone size are those reported in that table. The sample lists about 250,000 clones; about nine tenths were seen once. The sequenced sample consisted of peripheral blood. The chain uses TRBV4-3 and TRBJ2-3; unclear D gene. The TCR sequence derives from a woman younger than 45 with COVID-19, enrolled during active disease. As DNA, the CDR3 is TGCGCCAGCAGCCAAGTGGGCAGCCTCACAGATACGCAGTATTTT. It specifies CASSQVGSLTDTQYF.